Following are 4 T cell receptor beta chains from one sample sequenced in a study of shared clonotypes between healthy human individuals. Assay: immunoSEQ multiplex PCR; the TCRdb copy retains only in-frame clones and omits some. This table holds roughly 1.4 million clones, approximately 98.5% found once. The specimen sequenced was naive CD4+ T cells sorted from blood. Noted subset: CD45RA+ positively selected. The receptor set was obtained from a man aged 30 to 45 in good health.

The chain couples TRBV7-9 to TRBJ2-7; D is undetermined. Trimming stripped 5 bases from V and 4 bases from J, with 9 bases between. Germline CDR1 reads SEHNR; CDR2 reads FQNEAQ (reference sequence). The length of the CDR3 is 12 residues. The CDR3 sequence is CASSRWDYEQYF. The CDR3, as DNA: TGTGCCAGCAGCCGGTGGGATTACGAGCAGTACTTC.

The CDR3 reads CARWVRTGGRSGELFF. In DNA, the CDR3 is TGTGCCCGATGGGTGAGGACAGGGGGCCGGTCCGGGGAGCTGTTTTTT. The chain uses TRBV21-1 and TRBJ2-2; the DNA was not compared with TRBD1, the D call given in the table. TRBV21-1 has pseudogene status. CDR3 length: 16 residues.

This clone was recorded only once. The chain has TRBV9 and TRBJ2-1, with TRBD2 matching 13 bases. This CDR3 is built from 15 residues. In germline, CDR1 is SGDLS, CDR2 YYNGEE. The V gene end was trimmed by 3 bases and the J gene end by 9 bases; junction bases not matched to a gene: 6. This CDR3 reads CASSEGLAGVTEQFF. In DNA, the CDR3 is TGTGCCAGCAGCGAAGGACTAGCGGGAGTGACTGAGCAGTTCTTC.

This clone was found once. The chain has TRBV2 and TRBJ1-5; D is ambiguous. Trimming removed 4 bases at V and 2 bases at J, with 12 bases between. CDR1 is SNHLY, CDR2 FYNNEI, per germline. CDR3 size: 15 residues. The CDR3 sequence: CASSVGEGRNQPQHF. CDR3 DNA: TGTGCCAGCAGTGTCGGTGAGGGTCGCAATCAGCCCCAGCATTTT.